A selection of T cell receptor beta chains follows, all from one sample in a study of cytomegalovirus exposure and HLA in healthy donors. Clones were sequenced by immunoSEQ multiplex PCR, and TCRdb holds only the in-frame ones, with some missing. This table holds about 130,000 clones, about 74% found once. The material sequenced was PBMCs. Receptors were obtained from a male donor in good health and CMV-seronegative. CDR3s include the opening cysteine and the closing phenylalanine or tryptophan. Fields, in order: CDR3 DNA, CDR3 protein, D gene, V gene, clone size, J gene. The D gene is left open where the match is weak. Only part of the rows carry a size: once, few, many, or a class if the clone is expanded.

DNA: TGTGCCAGCAGTGAAGCGAGGGGGATTCAGCCCCAGCATTTT; CDR3: CASSEARGIQPQHF; D: .; V: TRBV2; size: .; J: TRBJ1-5
DNA: TGTGCCAGCAGCTTGGCCCCGAATGAGCAGTTCTTC; CDR3: CASSLAPNEQFF; D: .; V: TRBV5-4; size: once; J: TRBJ2-1
DNA: TGTGCCAGCAGTTACTTTAGCCAAGAGACCCAGTACTTC; CDR3: CASSYFSQETQYF; D: .; V: TRBV6-6; size: .; J: TRBJ2-5
DNA: TGTGCCAGCACCTTAATGGGGCCGGCAGTCGACACCGGGGAGCTGTTTTTT; CDR3: CASTLMGPAVDTGELFF; D: .; V: TRBV5-6; size: .; J: TRBJ2-2
DNA: TGTGCCAGCGGGGGGAGGGGACACAATGAGCAGTTCTTC; CDR3: CASGGRGHNEQFF; D: TRBD2; V: TRBV5-4; size: .; J: TRBJ2-1
DNA: TGTGCCAGCAGTTTAGCTCAGTGGGGCCCGGTGAAAGATACGCAGTATTTT; CDR3: CASSLAQWGPVKDTQYF; D: .; V: TRBV27; size: .; J: TRBJ2-3
DNA: TGTGCCAGCAGCTGGCGTGGACTAGAGTGGTACTTC; CDR3: CASSWRGLEWYF; D: TRBD2; V: TRBV7-2; size: .; J: TRBJ2-4
DNA: TGTGCCAGCAGTGAAAGGACAGCCAATTCACCCCTCCACTTT; CDR3: CASSERTANSPLHF; D: .; V: TRBV6-1; size: .; J: TRBJ1-6
DNA: TGTGCCAGCAACGTAGAACCGGGACAGGGGGCGACCCTCGGCAACGAGCAGTACTTC; CDR3: CASNVEPGQGATLGNEQYF; D: TRBD1; V: TRBV2; size: few; J: TRBJ2-7
DNA: TGTGCCAGCAGGGAGGACTCTACAGATACGCAGTATTTT; CDR3: CASREDSTDTQYF; D: .; V: TRBV28; size: few; J: TRBJ2-3
DNA: TGTGCCAGCAGACAAGCGGGAGTACGCACAGATACGCAGTATTTT; CDR3: CASRQAGVRTDTQYF; D: TRBD2; V: TRBV25-1; size: .; J: TRBJ2-3
DNA: TGTGCCAGCAGCTTAGTCGGAGGAGTAAGCAATGAGCAGTTCTTC; CDR3: CASSLVGGVSNEQFF; D: .; V: TRBV7-9; size: .; J: TRBJ2-1
DNA: TGTGCCATCAGTCCATCGGACAGGGTGGCCAACGAGCAGTACTTC; CDR3: CAISPSDRVANEQYF; D: TRBD1; V: TRBV10-3; size: .; J: TRBJ2-7
DNA: TGTGCCAGCAGCCCAGTTCTAGCGGGGGGGCTGGAGACCCAGTACTTC; CDR3: CASSPVLAGGLETQYF; D: TRBD2; V: TRBV2; size: few; J: TRBJ2-5
DNA: TGTGCCAGCAGACCGATGGGACAGCCTAATGAAAAACTGTTTTTT; CDR3: CASRPMGQPNEKLFF; D: TRBD1; V: TRBV6-5; size: few; J: TRBJ1-4
DNA: TGCGCCAGCAGCCATGTAACCCCGGGACAGTCTTTAGGAAACACCATATATTTT; CDR3: CASSHVTPGQSLGNTIYF; D: TRBD1; V: TRBV4-3; size: once; J: TRBJ1-3
DNA: TGTGCCAGCAGTCCGGGGCTAGCGGGCCCCTACGAGCAGTACTTC; CDR3: CASSPGLAGPYEQYF; D: TRBD2; V: TRBV5-5; size: .; J: TRBJ2-7
DNA: TGTGCCAGCAGCCCTGACAGGGGACTTCAGTACTTC; CDR3: CASSPDRGLQYF; D: TRBD1; V: TRBV5-6; size: .; J: TRBJ2-4